This T cell receptor beta chain originates from a study of control samples from healthy donors and cancer patients. Germline loops: CDR1 LGHNA, CDR2 YNFKEQ. This CDR3 spans 15 amino acids. V was cut by 0 bases and J by 3 bases, with 12 bases left in between. Profiled with immunoSEQ multiplex PCR; TCRdb holds only in-frame clones, not every one. The sample lists under 60,000 clones; 93% were seen once. By share of the sample, this clone is medium-sized. The sequenced material came from PBMCs. The sequence derives from a woman aged 45-65 years with head and neck cancer. This chain connects TRBV4-2 to TRBJ2-7; D is unclear. CDR3 in amino acids: CASSQDQVLFYEQYF. Written as DNA, the CDR3 is TGTGCCAGCAGCCAAGATCAAGTACTCTTCTACGAGCAGTACTTC.